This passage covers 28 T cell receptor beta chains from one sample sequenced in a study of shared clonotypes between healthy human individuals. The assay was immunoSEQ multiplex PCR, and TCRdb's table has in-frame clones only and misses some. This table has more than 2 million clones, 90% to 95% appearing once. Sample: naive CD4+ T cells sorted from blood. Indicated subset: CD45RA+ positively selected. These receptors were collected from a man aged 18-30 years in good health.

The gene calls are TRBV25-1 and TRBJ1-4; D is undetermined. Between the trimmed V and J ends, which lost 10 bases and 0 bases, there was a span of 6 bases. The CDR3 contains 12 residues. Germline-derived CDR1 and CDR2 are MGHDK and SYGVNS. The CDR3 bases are TGTGCCACACGTTCAACTAATGAAAAACTGTTTTTT. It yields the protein CATRSTNEKLFF. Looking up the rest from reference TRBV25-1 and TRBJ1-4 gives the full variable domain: EADIYQTPRYLVIGTGKKITLECSQTMGHDKMYWYQQDPGMELHLIHYSYGVNSTEKGDLSSESTVSRIRTEHFPLTLESARPSHTSQYLCATRSTNEKLFFGSGTQLSVL.

CDR3: CASSFHLNTEAFF. DNA for the CDR3: TGTGCCAGCAGTTTCCACCTAAACACTGAAGCTTTCTTT. The chain couples TRBV27 to TRBJ1-1; D not certain. Germline-derived CDR1 and CDR2 are MNHEY and SMNVEV (reference sequence). The CDR3 totals 13 residues. V was shortened by 3 bases and J by 2 bases, with 7 bases between the two germline ends.

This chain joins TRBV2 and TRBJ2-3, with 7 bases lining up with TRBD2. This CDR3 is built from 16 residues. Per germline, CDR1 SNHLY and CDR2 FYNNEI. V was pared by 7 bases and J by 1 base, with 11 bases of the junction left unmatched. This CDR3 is CASMRQALAGTDTQYF. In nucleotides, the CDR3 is TGTGCCAGCATGAGGCAGGCCCTAGCGGGCACAGATACGCAGTATTTT.

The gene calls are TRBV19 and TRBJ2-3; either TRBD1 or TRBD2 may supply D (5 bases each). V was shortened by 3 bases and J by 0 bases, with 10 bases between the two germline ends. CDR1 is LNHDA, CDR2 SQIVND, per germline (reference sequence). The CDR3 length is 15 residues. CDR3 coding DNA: TGTGCCAGTAGTATTTGGGGGACCAGCACAGATACGCAGTATTTT. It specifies CASSIWGTSTDTQYF. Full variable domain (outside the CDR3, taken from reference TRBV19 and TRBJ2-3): DGGITQSPKYLFRKEGQNVTLSCEQNLNHDAMYWYRQDPGQGLRLIYYSQIVNDFQKGDIAEGYSVSREKKESFPLTVTSAQKNPTAFYLCASSIWGTSTDTQYFGPGTRLTVL.

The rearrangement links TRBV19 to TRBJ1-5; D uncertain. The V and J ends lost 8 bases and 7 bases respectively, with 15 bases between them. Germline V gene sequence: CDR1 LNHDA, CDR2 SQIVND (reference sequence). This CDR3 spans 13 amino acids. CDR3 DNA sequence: TGTGCCAGTTCGGCAGGACTTTTACAGCCCCAGCATTTT. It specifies CASSAGLLQPQHF.

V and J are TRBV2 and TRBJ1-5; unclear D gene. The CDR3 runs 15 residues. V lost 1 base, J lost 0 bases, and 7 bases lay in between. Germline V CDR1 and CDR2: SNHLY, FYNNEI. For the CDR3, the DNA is TGTGCCAGCAGTGAAGGCACTTATAGCAATCAGCCCCAGCATTTT. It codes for CASSEGTYSNQPQHF.

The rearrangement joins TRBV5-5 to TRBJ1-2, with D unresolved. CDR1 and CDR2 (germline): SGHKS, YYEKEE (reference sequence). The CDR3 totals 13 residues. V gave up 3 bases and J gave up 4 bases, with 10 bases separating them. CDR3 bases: TGTGCCAGCAGCTCGACCTTAAGCTATGGCTACACCTTC. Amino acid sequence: CASSSTLSYGYTF.

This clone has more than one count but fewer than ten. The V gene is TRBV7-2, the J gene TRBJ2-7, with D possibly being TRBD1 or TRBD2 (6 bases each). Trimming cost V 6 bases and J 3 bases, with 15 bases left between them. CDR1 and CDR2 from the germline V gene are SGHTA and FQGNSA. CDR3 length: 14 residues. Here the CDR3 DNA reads TGTGCCAGCAGGAAAGGGGGGACGAGCTACGAGCAGTACTTC. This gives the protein CASRKGGTSYEQYF. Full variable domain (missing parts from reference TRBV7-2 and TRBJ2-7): GAGVSQSPSNKVTEKGKDVELRCDPISGHTALYWYRQSLGQGLEFLIYFQGNSAPDKSGLPSDRFSAERTGGSVSTLTIQRTQQEDSAVYLCASRKGGTSYEQYFGPGTRLTVT.

The CDR3 region is CASSRAGPVQETQYF. In nucleotides, the CDR3 is TGTGCCAGCAGTCGGGCGGGCCCGGTGCAAGAGACCCAGTACTTC. The genes are TRBV28 and TRBJ2-5; a weak D match, TRBD2 (5 bases). The CDR3 extends over 15 amino acids. The V gene lost 5 bases and the J gene lost 2 bases, with 15 bases spanning the gap. Looked up from germline, CDR1 is MDHEN and CDR2 is SYDVKM.

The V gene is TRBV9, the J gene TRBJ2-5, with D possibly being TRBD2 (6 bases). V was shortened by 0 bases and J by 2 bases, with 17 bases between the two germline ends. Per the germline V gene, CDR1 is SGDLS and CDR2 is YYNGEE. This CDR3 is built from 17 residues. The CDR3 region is CASSVGLGGGSQETQYF. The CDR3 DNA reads TGTGCCAGCAGCGTAGGCCTTGGCGGAGGGTCACAAGAGACCCAGTACTTC.

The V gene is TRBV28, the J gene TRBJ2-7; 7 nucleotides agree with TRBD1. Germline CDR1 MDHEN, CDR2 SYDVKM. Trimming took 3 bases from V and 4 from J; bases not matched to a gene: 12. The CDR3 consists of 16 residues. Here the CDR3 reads CASSLSLDRLGYEQYF. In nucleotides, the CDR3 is TGTGCCAGCAGTTTGTCCCTGGACAGGCTAGGGTACGAGCAGTACTTC.

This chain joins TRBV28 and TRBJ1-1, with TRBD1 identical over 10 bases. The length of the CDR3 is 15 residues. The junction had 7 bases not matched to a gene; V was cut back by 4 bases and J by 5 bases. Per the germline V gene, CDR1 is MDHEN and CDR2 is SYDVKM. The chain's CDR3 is CASSSTGGGGTEAFF. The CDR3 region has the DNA TGTGCCAGCAGTTCGACAGGGGGCGGAGGGACTGAAGCTTTCTTT.

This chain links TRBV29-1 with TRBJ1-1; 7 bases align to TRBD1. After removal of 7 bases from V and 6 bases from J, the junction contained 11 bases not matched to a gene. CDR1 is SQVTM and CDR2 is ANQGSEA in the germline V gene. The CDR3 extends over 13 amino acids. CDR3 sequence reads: CSAELGQRAEAFF. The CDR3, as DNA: TGCAGCGCTGAGCTGGGACAGAGAGCTGAAGCTTTCTTT.

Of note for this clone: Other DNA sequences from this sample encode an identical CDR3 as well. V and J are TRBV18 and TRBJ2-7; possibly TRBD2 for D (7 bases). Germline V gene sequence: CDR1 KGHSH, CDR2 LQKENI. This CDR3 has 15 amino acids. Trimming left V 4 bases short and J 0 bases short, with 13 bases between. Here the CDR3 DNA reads TGTGCCAGCTCACTCGGGGGGCTGAGCTCCTACGAGCAGTACTTC. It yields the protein CASSLGGLSSYEQYF.

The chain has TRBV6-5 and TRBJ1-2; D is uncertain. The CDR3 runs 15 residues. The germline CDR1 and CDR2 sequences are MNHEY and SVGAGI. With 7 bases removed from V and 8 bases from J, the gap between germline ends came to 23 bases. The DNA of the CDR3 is TGTGCCAGCACCGCCGACCTCACCCGCAGTGGCGGCTACACCTTC. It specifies CASTADLTRSGGYTF.

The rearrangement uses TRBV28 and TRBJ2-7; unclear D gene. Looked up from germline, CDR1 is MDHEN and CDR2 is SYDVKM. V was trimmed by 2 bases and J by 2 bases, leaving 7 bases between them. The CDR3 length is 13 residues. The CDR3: CASSLESPYEQYF. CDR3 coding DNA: TGTGCCAGCAGTTTAGAATCCCCCTACGAGCAGTACTTC.

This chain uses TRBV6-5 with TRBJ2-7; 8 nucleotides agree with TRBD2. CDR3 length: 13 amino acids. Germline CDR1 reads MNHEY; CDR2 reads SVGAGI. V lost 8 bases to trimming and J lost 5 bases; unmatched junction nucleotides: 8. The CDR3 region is CASPTGGTNEQYF. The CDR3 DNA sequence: TGTGCCAGCCCCACGGGGGGGACGAACGAGCAGTACTTC.

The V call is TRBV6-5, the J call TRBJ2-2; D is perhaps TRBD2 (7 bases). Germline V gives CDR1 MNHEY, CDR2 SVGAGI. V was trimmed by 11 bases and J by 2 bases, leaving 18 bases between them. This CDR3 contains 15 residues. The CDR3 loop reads CAAARGGLNTGELFF. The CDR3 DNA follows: TGTGCCGCGGCACGCGGGGGCCTTAACACCGGGGAGCTGTTTTTT.

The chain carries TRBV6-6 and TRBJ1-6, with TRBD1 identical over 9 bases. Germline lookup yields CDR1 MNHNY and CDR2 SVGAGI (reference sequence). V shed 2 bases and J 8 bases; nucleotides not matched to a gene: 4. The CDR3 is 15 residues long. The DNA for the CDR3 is TGTGCCAGCAGTTACCCACAGGGGGCTGATTCACCCCTCCACTTT. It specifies CASSYPQGADSPLHF.

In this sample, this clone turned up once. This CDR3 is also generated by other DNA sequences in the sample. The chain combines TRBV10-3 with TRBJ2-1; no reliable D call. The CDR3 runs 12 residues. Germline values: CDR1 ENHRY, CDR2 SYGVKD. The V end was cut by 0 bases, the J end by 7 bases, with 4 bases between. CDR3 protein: CAISESWNEQFF. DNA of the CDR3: TGTGCCATCAGTGAGTCCTGGAATGAGCAGTTCTTC.

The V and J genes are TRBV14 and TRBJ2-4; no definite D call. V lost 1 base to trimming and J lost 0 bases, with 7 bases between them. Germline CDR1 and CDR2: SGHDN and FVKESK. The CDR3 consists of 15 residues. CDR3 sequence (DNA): TGTGCCAGCAGCCAAGCGGATATAGCCAAAAACATTCAGTACTTC. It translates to CASSQADIAKNIQYF.

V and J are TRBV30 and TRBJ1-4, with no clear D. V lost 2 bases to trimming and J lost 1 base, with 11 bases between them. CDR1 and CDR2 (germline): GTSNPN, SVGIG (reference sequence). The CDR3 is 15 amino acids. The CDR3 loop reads CAWSSPEGTNEKLFF. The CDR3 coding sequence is TGTGCCTGGAGTAGCCCCGAGGGAACTAATGAAAAACTGTTTTTT.

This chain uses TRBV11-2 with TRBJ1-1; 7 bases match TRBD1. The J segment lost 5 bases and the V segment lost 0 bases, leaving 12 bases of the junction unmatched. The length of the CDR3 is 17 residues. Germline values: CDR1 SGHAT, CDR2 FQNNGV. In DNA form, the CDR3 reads TGTGCCAGCAGCTTAGATGCGAGACAGGGCCGTCGGACTGAAGCTTTCTTT. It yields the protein CASSLDARQGRRTEAFF.

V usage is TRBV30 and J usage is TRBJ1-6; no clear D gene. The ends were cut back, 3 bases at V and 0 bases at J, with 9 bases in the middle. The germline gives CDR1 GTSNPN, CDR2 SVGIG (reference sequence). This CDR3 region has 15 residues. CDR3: CAWRDGGSYNSPLHF. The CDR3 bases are TGTGCCTGGAGAGACGGCGGCTCCTATAATTCACCCCTCCACTTT.

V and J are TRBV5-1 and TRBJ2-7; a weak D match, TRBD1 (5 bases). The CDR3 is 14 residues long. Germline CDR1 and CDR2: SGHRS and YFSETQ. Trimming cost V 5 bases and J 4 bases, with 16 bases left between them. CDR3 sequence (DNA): TGCGCCAGCAGTTTTCAACCAGACAGTTACGAGCAGTACTTC. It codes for CASSFQPDSYEQYF.

This CDR3 is CASSNGGLSYNEQFF. CDR3 DNA: TGTGCCAGCAGCAACGGGGGCCTAAGTTACAATGAGCAGTTCTTC. V and J are TRBV9 and TRBJ2-1; D tentatively fits TRBD1 or TRBD2 (6 bases each). In germline, CDR1 is SGDLS, CDR2 YYNGEE. V was pared by 4 bases and J by 4 bases, with 15 bases between. The length of the CDR3 is 15 residues.

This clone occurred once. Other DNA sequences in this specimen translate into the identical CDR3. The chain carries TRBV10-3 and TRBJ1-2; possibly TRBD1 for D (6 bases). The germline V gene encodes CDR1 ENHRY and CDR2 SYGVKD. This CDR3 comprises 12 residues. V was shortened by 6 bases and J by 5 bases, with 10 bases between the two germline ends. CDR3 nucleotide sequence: TGTGCCATCAGCGGGGACATTTATGGCTACACCTTC. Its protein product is CAISGDIYGYTF.

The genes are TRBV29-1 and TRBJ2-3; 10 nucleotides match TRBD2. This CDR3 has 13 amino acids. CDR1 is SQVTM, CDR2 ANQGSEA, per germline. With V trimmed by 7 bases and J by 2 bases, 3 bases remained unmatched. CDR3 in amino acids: CSALAGNTDTQYF. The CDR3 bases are TGCAGCGCACTAGCGGGAAACACAGATACGCAGTATTTT.